Below, 14 T cell receptor beta chains from the same sample are listed, as sequenced in a study of blood T cell repertoires in COVID-19. TCRdb's copy holds only in-frame clones and misses some; the assay was immunoSEQ multiplex PCR. In the table there are 70,000 to 95,000 clones, around 84% of which are singletons. The source material was peripheral blood. The receptors were sampled from a woman between 50 and 59 years old with acute or convalescent COVID-19.

The chain links TRBV18 to TRBJ1-6; no clear D. Germline V CDR1 and CDR2: KGHSH, LQKENI. The CDR3 is 14 amino acids. Trimming left V 2 bases short and J 7 bases short, with 9 bases between. CDR3 coding DNA: TGTGCCAGCTCACCAGCCCCGGGGAATTCACCCCTCCACTTT. Translating it yields CASSPAPGNSPLHF.

Of note for this clone: Other DNA variants within this sample encode the same CDR3. The genes are TRBV6-5 and TRBJ1-2, with 7 positions matching TRBD1. Germline V gene sequence: CDR1 MNHEY, CDR2 SVGAGI. There are 14 residues in the CDR3. V shed 2 bases and J 5 bases; nucleotides not matched to a gene: 5. The CDR3 DNA reads TGTGCCAGCAGTTACGGGGGACAGCCGTATGGCTACACCTTC. This gives the protein CASSYGGQPYGYTF.

This chain uses TRBV4-3 with TRBJ2-1; 7 bases fit TRBD2. CDR1 is LGHNA and CDR2 is YSLEER in the germline V gene. V dropped 4 bases and J dropped 3; count of bases not matched to a gene: 12. The CDR3 extends over 17 amino acids. Here the CDR3 DNA reads TGCGCCAGCAGCCCGTCCAGGGCTAGCGGATACTACAATGAGCAGTTCTTC. Its translation: CASSPSRASGYYNEQFF.

The genes are TRBV2 and TRBJ1-2; the D is unclear. Trimming took 4 bases from V and 6 from J, leaving 15 bases between them. CDR3 size: 14 residues. Per germline, CDR1 SNHLY and CDR2 FYNNEI. CDR3 DNA sequence: TGTGCCAGCAGTGGTTTAACAGTAGGTCATGGCTACACCTTC. This translates into CASSGLTVGHGYTF.

This rearrangement joins TRBV6-5 to TRBJ2-7; 9 bases fit TRBD2. Per germline, CDR1 MNHEY and CDR2 SVGAGI. Trimming removed 0 bases from V and 8 bases from J; junction bases left unmatched: 8. The CDR3 spans 15 residues. The CDR3 DNA reads TGTGCCAGCAGTTACTCGTTAGCGGGAGAAGGGAAGCAGTACTTC. It codes for CASSYSLAGEGKQYF.

The genes are TRBV28 and TRBJ2-7; 13 nucleotides agree with TRBD2. V lost 4 bases, J lost 4 bases, and 10 bases stayed unmatched. This CDR3 contains 17 residues. The germline V gene has CDR1 MDHEN and CDR2 SYDVKM. DNA of the CDR3: TGTGCCAGCAGTTGGGATTCGGGACTAGCGGGAATTTACGAGCAGTACTTC. Its protein product is CASSWDSGLAGIYEQYF.

The V and J genes are TRBV24-1 and TRBJ1-6; 9 nucleotides align to TRBD1. This CDR3 is 22 amino acids long. Trimming at V came to 3 bases and at J to 4 bases, leaving 21 bases not matched to a gene. The germline gives CDR1 KGHDR, CDR2 SFDVKD. CDR3 residues: CATSDAGRGQGNGLLYNSPLHF. CDR3 DNA sequence: TGTGCCACCAGTGATGCGGGCAGGGGACAGGGTAATGGATTACTATATAATTCACCCCTCCACTTT.

V gene TRBV2 combines with J gene TRBJ2-5, with 9 bases aligning to TRBD1. CDR1 SNHLY and CDR2 FYNNEI come from the germline V gene. This CDR3 region has 14 residues. Germline trimming cut 3 bases from V and 10 bases from J; bases unmatched to any gene: 9. In DNA form, the CDR3 reads TGTGCCAGCAGTGATAAGGACAGGGGATGGATCCAGTACTTC. Protein: CASSDKDRGWIQYF.

The chain combines TRBV4-3 with TRBJ2-4; D perhaps matches TRBD2 (5 bases). This CDR3 has 16 amino acids. Trimming took off 3 bases at V and 7 bases at J, with 19 bases between the two ends. Germline V lookup: CDR1 LGHNA, CDR2 YSLEER. DNA for the CDR3: TGCGCCAGCAGCCACTCCACAGAGTCTAGCCGGAACATTCAGTACTTC. As protein: CASSHSTESSRNIQYF.

The CDR3 DNA is TGTGCCAGTAGCCCCACTCGGACAGGGGGTTTTTCACCCCTCCACTTT. Residues: CASSPTRTGGFSPLHF. The V call is TRBV19, the J call TRBJ1-6; 10 positions match TRBD1. The CDR3 is made up of 16 amino acids. In germline, CDR1 is LNHDA, CDR2 SQIVND (reference sequence). V was pared by 6 bases and J by 9 bases, with 11 bases of the junction left unmatched. The entire variable domain, with the rest obtained from reference TRBV19 and TRBJ1-6, is as follows: DGGITQSPKYLFRKEGQNVTLSCEQNLNHDAMYWYRQDPGQGLRLIYYSQIVNDFQKGDIAEGYSVSREKKESFPLTVTSAQKNPTAFYLCASSPTRTGGFSPLHFGNGTRLTVT.

The chain links TRBV5-8 to TRBJ2-7; possible D gene TRBD1, 5 bases. V shed 4 bases and J shed 1 base, with 9 bases lying between them. CDR1 SGHTS and CDR2 YDEGEE come from the germline V gene. This CDR3 has 13 amino acids. As DNA, the CDR3 is TGTGCCAGCAGCCCCGACAGATCCTACGAGCAGTACTTC. The encoded protein is CASSPDRSYEQYF.

This clone was seen more than once but under ten times. The V call is TRBV6-1, the J call TRBJ2-6; no definite D call. Germline assignment: CDR1 MNHNS and CDR2 SASEGT. The CDR3 is made up of 15 amino acids. V lost 1 base to trimming and J lost 0 bases, with 4 bases between them. The CDR3 loop is CASSEESSGANVLTF. The DNA for the CDR3 is TGTGCCAGCAGTGAAGAGAGCTCTGGGGCCAACGTCCTGACTTTC.

On this clone: Different DNA sequences within this sample yield the same CDR3. V is TRBV3-1 (or the pseudogene TRBV3-2) and J is TRBJ1-1; D uncertain. V was clipped by 1 base and J by 7 bases, with 10 bases between them. The CDR3 extends over 13 amino acids. The V gene's germline CDR1 is LGHDT and CDR2 YNNKEL (reference sequence). DNA for the CDR3: TGTGCCAGCAGCCAAGGACAAAAAATTGAAGCTTTCTTT. Translating gives CASSQGQKIEAFF.

The gene calls are TRBV29-1 and TRBJ2-7; possible D gene TRBD1, 7 bases. Germline lookup yields CDR1 SQVTM and CDR2 ANQGSEA. The CDR3 is 13 residues long. Trimming shortened V by 4 bases and J by 6 bases, and 16 bases separated the two germline ends. CDR3 residues: CSVAPGGYAEQYF. Here the CDR3 DNA reads TGCAGCGTTGCCCCAGGGGGGTATGCCGAGCAGTACTTC.